This TCR beta chain was profiled in a study of T cell clonotyping in hematopoietic cell transplantation. Time point given: recipient sample about 28 days before transplant, after cytoreduction. Recipients were bled about 28 days pretransplant and at posttransplant days 30, 100, 180. Of note for this clone: Antigen: not known.

This CDR3 comprises 15 residues. CDR1 is LNHDA, CDR2 SQIVND, per germline (reference sequence). Trimming cost V 3 bases and J 1 base, with 11 bases left between them. This table comes from immunoSEQ multiplex PCR, and its TCRdb copy is limited to in-frame clones, with some not included. The top ten hold less than 7% of the sample, which has 30,000 or so clones, more than 60% seen once. Findings of the study overall: Broader posttransplant TCR repertoire diversity was predicted by graft donor and pretransplant recipient Inverse Simpson Index values. CD4 and CD8 repertoire contributions could not be separated without sorting.

V and J are TRBV19 and TRBJ2-3, with D possibly TRBD2 on 6 matching bases. The clonotype was recovered from a woman aged 30 to 39 with chronic myeloid leukemia. Some clones in this sample may be carry-over from other donors' samples. The sequencing used peripheral blood mononuclear cells, collected before stem cell transplant. This CDR3 is CASSIGGLRTDTQYF. The CDR3 bases are TGTGCCAGTAGTATCGGAGGGTTGCGCACAGATACGCAGTATTTT. Drawing the rest from reference TRBV19 and TRBJ2-3, the complete variable domain is DGGITQSPKYLFRKEGQNVTLSCEQNLNHDAMYWYRQDPGQGLRLIYYSQIVNDFQKGDIAEGYSVSREKKESFPLTVTSAQKNPTAFYLCASSIGGLRTDTQYFGPGTRLTVL.